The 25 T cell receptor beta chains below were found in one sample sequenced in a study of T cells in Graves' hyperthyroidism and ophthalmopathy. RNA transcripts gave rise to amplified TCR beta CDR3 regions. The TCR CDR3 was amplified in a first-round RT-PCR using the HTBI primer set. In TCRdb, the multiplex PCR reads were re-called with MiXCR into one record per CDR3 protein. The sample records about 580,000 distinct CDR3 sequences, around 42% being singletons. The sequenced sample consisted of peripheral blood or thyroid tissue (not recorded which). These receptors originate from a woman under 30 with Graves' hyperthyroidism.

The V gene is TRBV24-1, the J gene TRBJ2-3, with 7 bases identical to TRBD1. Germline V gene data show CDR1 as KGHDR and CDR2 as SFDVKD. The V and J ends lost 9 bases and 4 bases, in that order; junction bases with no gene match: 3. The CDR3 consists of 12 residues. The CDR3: CATSQGADTQYF. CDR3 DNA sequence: TGTGCCACCTCCCAGGGGGCAGATACGCAGTATTTT.

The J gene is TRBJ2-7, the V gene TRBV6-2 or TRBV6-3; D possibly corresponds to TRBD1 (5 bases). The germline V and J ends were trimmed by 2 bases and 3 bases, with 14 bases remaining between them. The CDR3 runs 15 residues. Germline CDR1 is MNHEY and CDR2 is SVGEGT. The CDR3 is CASSYSFGQLYEQYF. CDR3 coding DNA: TGTGCCAGCAGTTACAGTTTCGGACAACTCTACGAGCAGTACTTC.

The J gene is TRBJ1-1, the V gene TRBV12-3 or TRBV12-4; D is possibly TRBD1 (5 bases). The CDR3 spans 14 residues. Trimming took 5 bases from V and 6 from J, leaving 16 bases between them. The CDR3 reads CASSPRGFNPEAFF. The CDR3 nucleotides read TGTGCCAGCAGTCCCCGGGGGTTTAACCCTGAAGCTTTCTTT.

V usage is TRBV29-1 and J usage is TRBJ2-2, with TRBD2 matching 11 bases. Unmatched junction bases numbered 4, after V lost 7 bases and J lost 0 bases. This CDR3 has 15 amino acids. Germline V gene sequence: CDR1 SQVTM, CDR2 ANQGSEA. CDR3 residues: CSAPLAGANTGELFF. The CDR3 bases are TGCAGCGCTCCACTAGCGGGGGCGAACACCGGGGAGCTGTTTTTT.

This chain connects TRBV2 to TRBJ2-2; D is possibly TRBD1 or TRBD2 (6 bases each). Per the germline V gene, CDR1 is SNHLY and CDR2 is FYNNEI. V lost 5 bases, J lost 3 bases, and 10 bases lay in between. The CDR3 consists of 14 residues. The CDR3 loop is CASSTGAYTGELFF. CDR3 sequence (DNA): TGTGCCAGCAGTACGGGGGCCTACACCGGGGAGCTGTTTTTT. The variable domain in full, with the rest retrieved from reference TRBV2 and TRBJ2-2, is EPEVTQTPSHQVTQMGQEVILRCVPISNHLYFYWYRQILGQKVEFLVSFYNNEISEKSEIFDDQFSVERPDGSNFTLKIRSTKLEDSAMYFCASSTGAYTGELFFGEGSRLTVL.

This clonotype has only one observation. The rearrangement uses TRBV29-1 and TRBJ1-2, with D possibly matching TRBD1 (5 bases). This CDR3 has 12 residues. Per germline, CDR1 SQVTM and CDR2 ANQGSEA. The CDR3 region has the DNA TGCAGTTTAGGGGAGGCGCACTATGGCTACACCTTC. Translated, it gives CSLGEAHYGYTF. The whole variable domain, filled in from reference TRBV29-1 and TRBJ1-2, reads SAVISQKPSRDICQRGTSLTIQCQVDSQVTMMFWYRQQPGQSLTLIATANQGSEATYESGFVIDKFPISRPNLTFSTLTVSNMSPEDSSIYLCSLGEAHYGYTFGSGTRLTVV.

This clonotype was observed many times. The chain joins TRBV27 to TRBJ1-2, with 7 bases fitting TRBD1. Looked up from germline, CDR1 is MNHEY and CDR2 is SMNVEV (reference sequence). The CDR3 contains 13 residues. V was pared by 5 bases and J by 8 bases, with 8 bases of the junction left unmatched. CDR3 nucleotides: TGTGCCAGCAGTCCACAGGGGATGGAGGGCTACACCTTC. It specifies CASSPQGMEGYTF.

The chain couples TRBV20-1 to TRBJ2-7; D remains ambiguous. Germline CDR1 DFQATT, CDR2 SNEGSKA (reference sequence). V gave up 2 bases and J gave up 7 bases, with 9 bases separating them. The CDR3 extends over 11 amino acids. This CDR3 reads CSARMVNEQYF. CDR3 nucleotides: TGCAGTGCTAGAATGGTCAATGAGCAGTACTTC.

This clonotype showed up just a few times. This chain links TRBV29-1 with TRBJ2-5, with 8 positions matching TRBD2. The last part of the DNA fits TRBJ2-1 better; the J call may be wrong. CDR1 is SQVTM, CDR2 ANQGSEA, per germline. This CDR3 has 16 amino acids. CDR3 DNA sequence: TGCAGCGTTGAAGGCACTAGCGGAGGGTTATACAATGAGCAGTTCTTC. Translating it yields CSVEGTSGGLYNEQFF.

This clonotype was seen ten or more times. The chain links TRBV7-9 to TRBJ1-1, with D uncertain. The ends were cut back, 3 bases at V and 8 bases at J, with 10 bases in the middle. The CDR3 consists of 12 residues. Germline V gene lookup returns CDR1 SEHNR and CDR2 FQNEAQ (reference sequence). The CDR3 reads CASSFGSGEAFF. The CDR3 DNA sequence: TGTGCCAGCAGCTTCGGGAGCGGAGAAGCTTTCTTT.

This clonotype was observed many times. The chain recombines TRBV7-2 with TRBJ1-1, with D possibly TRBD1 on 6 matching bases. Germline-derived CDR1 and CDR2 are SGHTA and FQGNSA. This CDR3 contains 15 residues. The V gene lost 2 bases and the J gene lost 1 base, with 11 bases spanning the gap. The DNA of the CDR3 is TGTGCCAGCAGCTTAAGGGGGGGGGGGAACACTGAAGCTTTCTTT. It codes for CASSLRGGGNTEAFF.

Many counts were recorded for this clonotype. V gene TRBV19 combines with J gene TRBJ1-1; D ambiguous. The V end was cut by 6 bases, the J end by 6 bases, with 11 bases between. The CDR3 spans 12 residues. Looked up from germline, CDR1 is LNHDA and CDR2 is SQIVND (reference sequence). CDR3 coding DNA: TGTGCCAGTAGGTTCGGAAGGGCTGAAGCTTTCTTT. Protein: CASRFGRAEAFF.

CDR3 amino acids: CATIAGELPKEQYF. As DNA, the CDR3 is TGTGCCACAATAGCGGGAGAGCTTCCTAAAGAGCAGTACTTC. The chain couples TRBV24-1 to TRBJ2-7; 9 nucleotides match TRBD2. Germline assignment: CDR1 KGHDR and CDR2 SFDVKD. The V and J ends lost 10 bases and 7 bases, in that order; junction bases with no gene match: 13. The CDR3 has 14 residues.

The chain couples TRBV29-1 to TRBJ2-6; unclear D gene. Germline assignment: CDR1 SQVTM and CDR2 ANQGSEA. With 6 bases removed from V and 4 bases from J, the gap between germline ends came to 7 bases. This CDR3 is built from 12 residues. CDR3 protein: CSVGPGANVLTF. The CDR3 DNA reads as TGCAGCGTAGGACCGGGGGCCAACGTCCTGACTTTC. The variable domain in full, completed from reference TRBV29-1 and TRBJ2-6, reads SAVISQKPSRDICQRGTSLTIQCQVDSQVTMMFWYRQQPGQSLTLIATANQGSEATYESGFVIDKFPISRPNLTFSTLTVSNMSPEDSSIYLCSVGPGANVLTFGAGSRLTVL.

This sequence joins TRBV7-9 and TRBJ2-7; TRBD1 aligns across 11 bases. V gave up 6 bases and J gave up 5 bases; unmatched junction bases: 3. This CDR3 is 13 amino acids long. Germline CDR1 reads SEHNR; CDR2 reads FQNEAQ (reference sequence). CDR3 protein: CASSWTGGNEQYF. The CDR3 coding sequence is TGTGCCAGCAGTTGGACAGGGGGCAACGAGCAGTACTTC.

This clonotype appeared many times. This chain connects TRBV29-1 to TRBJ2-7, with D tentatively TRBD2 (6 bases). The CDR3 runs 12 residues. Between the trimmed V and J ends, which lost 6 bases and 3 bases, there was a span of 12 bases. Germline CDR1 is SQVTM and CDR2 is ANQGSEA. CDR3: CSVASSGYEQYF. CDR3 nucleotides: TGCAGCGTAGCGAGTAGCGGCTACGAGCAGTACTTC.

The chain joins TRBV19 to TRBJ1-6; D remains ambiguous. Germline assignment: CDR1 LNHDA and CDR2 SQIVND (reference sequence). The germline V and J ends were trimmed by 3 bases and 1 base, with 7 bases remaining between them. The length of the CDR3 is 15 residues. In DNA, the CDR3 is TGTGCCAGTAGTATGAAGGGTTCCTATAATTCACCCCTCCACTTT. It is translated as CASSMKGSYNSPLHF.

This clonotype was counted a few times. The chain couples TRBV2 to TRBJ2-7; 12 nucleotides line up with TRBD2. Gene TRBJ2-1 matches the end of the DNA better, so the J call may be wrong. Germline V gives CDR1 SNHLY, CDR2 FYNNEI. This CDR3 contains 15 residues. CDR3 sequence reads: CASSGASGRALEQFF. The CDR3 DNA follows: TGTGCCAGCAGTGGGGCTAGCGGGAGGGCCCTTGAGCAGTTCTTC.

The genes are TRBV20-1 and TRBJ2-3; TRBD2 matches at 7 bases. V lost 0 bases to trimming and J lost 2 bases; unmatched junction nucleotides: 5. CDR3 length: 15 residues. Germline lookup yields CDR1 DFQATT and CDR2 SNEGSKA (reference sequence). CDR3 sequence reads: CSARDYQRDTDTQYF. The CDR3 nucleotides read TGCAGTGCTAGAGACTACCAGCGGGACACAGATACGCAGTATTTT.

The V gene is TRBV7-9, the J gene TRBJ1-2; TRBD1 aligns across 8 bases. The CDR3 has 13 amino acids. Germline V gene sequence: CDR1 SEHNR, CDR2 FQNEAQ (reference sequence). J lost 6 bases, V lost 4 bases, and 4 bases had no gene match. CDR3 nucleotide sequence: TGTGCCAGCAGCTGGACAGGGTATGATGGCTACACCTTC. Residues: CASSWTGYDGYTF.

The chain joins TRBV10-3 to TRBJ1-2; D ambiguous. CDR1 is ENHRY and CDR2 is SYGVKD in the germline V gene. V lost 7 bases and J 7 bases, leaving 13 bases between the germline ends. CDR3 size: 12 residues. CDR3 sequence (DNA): TGTGCCATCAACGCGGGCCAGGCTGGCTACACCTTC. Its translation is CAINAGQAGYTF.

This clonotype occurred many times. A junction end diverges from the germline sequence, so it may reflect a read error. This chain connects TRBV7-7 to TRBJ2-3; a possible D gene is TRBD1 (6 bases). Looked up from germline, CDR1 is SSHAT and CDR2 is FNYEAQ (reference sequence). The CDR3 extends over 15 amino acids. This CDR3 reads CASSLGDTGTDTQYF. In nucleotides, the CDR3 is TGTGCTAGCAGCTTAGGGGACACCGGAACAGATACGCAGTATTTT.

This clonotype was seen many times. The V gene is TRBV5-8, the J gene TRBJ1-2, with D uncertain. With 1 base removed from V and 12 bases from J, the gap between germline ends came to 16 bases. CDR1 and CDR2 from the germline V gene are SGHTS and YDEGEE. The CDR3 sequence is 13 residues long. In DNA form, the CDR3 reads TGTGCCAGCAGCTTGAGTCAGCACCGAGCGGACACCTTC. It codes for CASSLSQHRADTF.

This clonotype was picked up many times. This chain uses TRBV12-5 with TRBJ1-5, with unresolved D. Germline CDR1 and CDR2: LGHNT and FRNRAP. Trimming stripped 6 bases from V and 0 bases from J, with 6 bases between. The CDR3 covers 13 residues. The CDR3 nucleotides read TGTGCTAGTGGGGAAAATAGCAATCAGCCCCAGCATTTT. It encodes CASGENSNQPQHF.

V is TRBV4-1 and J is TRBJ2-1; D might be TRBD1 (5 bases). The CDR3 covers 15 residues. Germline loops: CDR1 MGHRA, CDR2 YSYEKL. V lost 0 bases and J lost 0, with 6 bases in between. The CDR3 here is CASSQDQGSYNEQFF. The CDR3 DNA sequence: TGCGCCAGCAGCCAAGATCAGGGCTCCTACAATGAGCAGTTCTTC.